This paragraph reports one T cell receptor beta chain. This specimen comes from a study of blood T cell repertoires in COVID-19. Germline V gives CDR1 LNHDA, CDR2 SQIVND (reference sequence). The trim removed 6 bases at V and 7 bases at J, leaving 4 bases unmatched. The CDR3 is made up of 12 amino acids. The table came from immunoSEQ multiplex PCR; TCRdb's copy has only in-frame clones and leaves some out. The sample yields approximately 140,000 clones, around 80% seen once. The chain recombines TRBV19 with TRBJ1-2; 8 bases align to TRBD1. Sequenced input: PBMCs or T cells enriched from blood (not recorded which). The TCR was taken from a man in his forties with acute COVID-19. DNA of the CDR3: TGTGCCAGTAGCCGGGACAGGATTGGCTACACCTTC. It yields the protein CASSRDRIGYTF.